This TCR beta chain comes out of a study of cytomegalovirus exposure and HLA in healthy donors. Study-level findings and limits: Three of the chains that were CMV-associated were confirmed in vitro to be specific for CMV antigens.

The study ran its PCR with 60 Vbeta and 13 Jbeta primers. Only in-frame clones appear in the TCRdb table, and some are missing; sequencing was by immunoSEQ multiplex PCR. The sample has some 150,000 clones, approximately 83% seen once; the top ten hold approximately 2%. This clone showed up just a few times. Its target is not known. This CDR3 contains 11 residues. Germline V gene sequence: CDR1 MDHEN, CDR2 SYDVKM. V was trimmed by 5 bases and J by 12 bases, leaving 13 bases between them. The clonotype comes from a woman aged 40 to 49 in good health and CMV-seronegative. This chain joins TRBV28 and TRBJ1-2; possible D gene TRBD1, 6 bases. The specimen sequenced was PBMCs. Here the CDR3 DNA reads TGTGCCAGCAGTGAAAGGGACACAAACACCTTC. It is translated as CASSERDTNTF.